The 11 T cell receptor beta chains below come from one sample, sequenced in a study of identical twins. TCRdb reprocessed the 5' RACE reads via MiXCR and lists one record per CDR3 protein. The data hold 400,000 to 650,000 distinct CDR3 sequences, with about 20% observed a single time. These same records also appear under a second study, on T cells expressing NK-cell markers.

Source material: CD4+ T cells sorted from blood. The receptors were gathered from a woman aged 18-29 years in good health.

The chain uses TRBV7-6 and TRBJ2-5, with a weak D call TRBD2 (8 bases). Germline V gives CDR1 SGHVS, CDR2 FNYEAQ. The CDR3 contains 16 residues. Trimming stripped 5 bases from V and 2 bases from J, with 18 bases between. The CDR3 DNA reads TGTGCCAGCAGCATCCGGGGGGGACAGAATCAAGAGACCCAGTACTTC. Translating it yields CASSIRGGQNQETQYF.

The V call is TRBV20-1, the J call TRBJ2-7, with 10 bases aligning to TRBD2. Germline CDR1 DFQATT, CDR2 SNEGSKA (reference sequence). The CDR3 runs to 13 residues. CDR3 nucleotide sequence: TGCAGCGTGAAGGGGCTAGCGGGGGAGCAGCAGTACTTC. As protein: CSVKGLAGEQQYF.

This clonotype was observed a handful of times. The chain recombines TRBV4-3 with TRBJ2-7, with 8 nucleotides matching TRBD2. Germline values: CDR1 LGHNA, CDR2 YSLEER. The CDR3 is 15 amino acids. Trimming at V came to 4 bases and at J to 6 bases, leaving 11 bases not matched to a gene. Here the CDR3 reads CASSPTGGHRSEQYF. Here the CDR3 DNA reads TGCGCCAGCAGCCCGACGGGAGGGCACCGCTCCGAGCAGTACTTC.

This clonotype was recorded many times. The chain carries TRBV5-1 and TRBJ1-4; the D is unclear. Looked up from germline, CDR1 is SGHRS and CDR2 is YFSETQ. This CDR3 is built from 14 residues. Between the trimmed V and J ends, which lost 2 bases and 8 bases, there was a span of 13 bases. The CDR3 protein is CASSLGMVEEKLFF. In DNA, the CDR3 is TGCGCCAGCAGCTTAGGGATGGTCGAAGAAAAACTGTTTTTT.

This clonotype has only a few counts. The chain recombines TRBV12-3 or TRBV12-4 with TRBJ1-1; perhaps TRBD1 as D (5 bases). This CDR3 is built from 14 residues. The V gene lost 3 bases and the J gene lost 6 bases, with 14 bases spanning the gap. CDR3 in amino acids: CASSFDRGRAEAFF. CDR3 DNA sequence: TGTGCCAGCAGTTTCGATAGGGGAAGGGCTGAAGCTTTCTTT.

This clonotype was observed a few times. The chain employs TRBV20-1 and TRBJ2-5, with 8 bases matching TRBD2. CDR1 and CDR2 from the germline V gene are DFQATT and SNEGSKA (reference sequence). This CDR3 is built from 15 residues. Trimming removed 0 bases from V and 2 bases from J; junction bases left unmatched: 5. The CDR3 sequence is CSARDLASGQETQYF. CDR3 in DNA: TGCAGTGCTAGAGATCTCGCTAGCGGGCAAGAGACCCAGTACTTC.

This clonotype appeared a few times. This chain connects TRBV20-1 to TRBJ2-1; 12 nucleotides agree with TRBD1. The germline V gene has CDR1 DFQATT and CDR2 SNEGSKA (reference sequence). The CDR3 sequence is 15 residues long. With V trimmed by 6 bases and J by 7 bases, 10 bases remained unmatched. CDR3 region: CSAPGTGGAGNEQFF. CDR3 DNA: TGCAGTGCCCCCGGGACAGGGGGCGCTGGGAATGAGCAGTTCTTC.

In this sample, this clonotype turned up a few times. The chain joins TRBV5-6 to TRBJ2-6, with a possible D match to TRBD2 (5 bases). V lost 1 base, J lost 1 base, and 12 bases lay in between. Germline V gene sequence: CDR1 SGHDT, CDR2 YYEEEE. The CDR3 extends over 17 amino acids. CDR3 sequence (DNA): TGTGCCAGCAGCTTGCAACCCCGCGGGTCTGGGGCCAACGTCCTGACTTTC. This translates into CASSLQPRGSGANVLTF.

This chain's CDR3 is CAIRQEGSYNSPLHF. As DNA, the CDR3 is TGTGCCATCCGACAGGAGGGTTCCTATAATTCACCCCTCCACTTT. This chain connects TRBV10-3 to TRBJ1-6, with D perhaps matching TRBD1 (6 bases). This CDR3 region has 15 residues. Germline V gives CDR1 ENHRY, CDR2 SYGVKD. Trimming left V 8 bases short and J 1 base short, with 12 bases between.

Ten or more counts support this clonotype. The CDR3 DNA follows: TGCAGTGGGACAGCGAACACTGAAGCTTTCTTT. It is translated as CSGTANTEAFF. V gene TRBV20-1 combines with J gene TRBJ1-1; D possibly corresponds to TRBD1 (6 bases). The CDR3 is 11 amino acids. V lost 7 bases, J lost 1 base, and 7 bases lay in between. Germline V gene data show CDR1 as DFQATT and CDR2 as SNEGSKA (reference sequence).

This chain connects TRBV20-1 to TRBJ1-2, with no clear D. The CDR3 runs 12 residues. Trimming left V 4 bases short and J 2 bases short, with 8 bases between. Germline V lookup: CDR1 DFQATT, CDR2 SNEGSKA (reference sequence). The DNA for the CDR3 is TGCAGTGCTATCCGGGTGAACTATGGCTACACCTTC. Its translation: CSAIRVNYGYTF.